This T cell receptor (beta chain) was sequenced in a study of pediatric ulcerative colitis. Study-wide results and caveats: Rectal repertoires separated controls, mild-moderate and acute severe colitis. A couple of rectal clonotypes were found only in ulcerative colitis patients, all of them. Blood-rectal clonal overlap within each person was significantly higher in ulcerative colitis patients than controls.

The CDR3 spans 18 residues. The germline V and J ends were trimmed by 8 bases and 3 bases, with 28 bases remaining between them. Per the germline V gene, CDR1 is MDHEN and CDR2 is SYDVKM. Regarding this clone: The antigen remains undetermined.

Up to 500,000 reads were sequenced per sample. Data came from immunoSEQ multiplex PCR; TCRdb stores just in-frame clones and leaves some out. Of about 60,000 clones in the sample, about 90% are singletons; the top ten hold around 1.4%. Sequenced: blood. The chain is built from TRBV28 and TRBJ1-2; D gene ambiguous. The sequence was collected from a boy under 18 who was a control in a study of pediatric ulcerative colitis. DNA of the CDR3: TGTGCCAGCTTGGAATTCCCGCTACGGGGAGCAACTCACTATGGCTACACCTTC. Encoded protein: CASLEFPLRGATHYGYTF.